A selection of T cell receptor beta chains follows, all from one sample in a study of response to subunit inactivated influenza vaccine. TCRdb analysed the RT-PCR reads with MiXCR anew, one entry per CDR3 protein. Here the sample spans about 780,000 distinct CDR3 sequences, less than 20% being singletons. This material consisted of PBMCs from blood, taken 5 to 6 days after vaccination. The receptors were gathered from a man aged 45-65 years who received an inactivated influenza vaccine. Both conserved end residues are part of each CDR3. The order of the fields is clone size, V gene, D gene, J gene, CDR3 DNA, CDR3 protein. D genes are given only for firm matches. Size values are once, few and many counts, or a class for expanded clones, and some rows have none.

>-|TRBV6-1|TRBD1|TRBJ2-7
TGTGCCAGCAGGAAACCGGGACAGGGACACGAGCAGTACTTC
CASRKPGQGHEQYF
>-|TRBV4-3|TRBD2|TRBJ2-3
TGCGCCAGCAGCCAAGATCGAACCGAGGGACTAGCGACCACAGATACGCAGTATTTT
CASSQDRTEGLATTDTQYF
>many|TRBV5-1|TRBD1|TRBJ2-3
TGCGCCAGCAGCACCGGACAGGGACAGTATTTT
CASSTGQGQYF
>-|TRBV11-1|TRBD1|TRBJ2-1
TGTGCCAGCATCTCCGGGACAGGGGCTTTAGCGGGACCCTACAATGAGCAGTTCTTC
CASISGTGALAGPYNEQFF
>few|TRBV25-1|-|TRBJ2-7
TGTGCCAGCAGTGAATATTCCTACGAGCAGTACTTC
CASSEYSYEQYF
>-|TRBV28|-|TRBJ1-2
TGTGCCAGCAGCATGGGACGGAGAATCTATGGCTACACCTTC
CASSMGRRIYGYTF
>-|TRBV6-1|TRBD1|TRBJ2-7
TGTGCCAGCAACCGACAGGGCGGCTACGAGCAGTACTTC
CASNRQGGYEQYF
>-|TRBV10-3|-|TRBJ2-6
TGTGCCATCAGTGACAACAAGGGGAACGGGGCCAACGTCCTGACTTTC
CAISDNKGNGANVLTF
>-|TRBV5-1|-|TRBJ2-2
TGCGCCAGCAGCCTAACCGGATATAACACCGGGGAGCTGTTTTTT
CASSLTGYNTGELFF
>many|TRBV7-2|TRBD1|TRBJ2-7
TGTGCCAGCAGCTTAGGCACAGGGGGTAGGTACGAGCAGTACTTC
CASSLGTGGRYEQYF
>-|TRBV28|TRBD1|TRBJ2-7
TGTGCCAGCAGTCGGACAGGGGATTTTAACGAGCAGTACTTC
CASSRTGDFNEQYF
>-|TRBV29-1|-|TRBJ2-7
TGCAGCGCCCACACCGTTTACGAGCAGTACTTC
CSAHTVYEQYF
>-|TRBV19|-|TRBJ2-1
TGTGCCAGTAGTATGGGGACGTACAATGAGCAGTTCTTC
CASSMGTYNEQFF
>-|TRBV10-2|TRBD2|TRBJ2-7
TGCGCCAGCAGGGATCCGGGACTAGCGGACTACGAGCAGTACTTC
CASRDPGLADYEQYF
>-|TRBV7-9|TRBD2|TRBJ2-5
TGTGCCAGCAGCTTAGCCGGACTAGTTCAAGAGACCCAGTACTTC
CASSLAGLVQETQYF
>few|TRBV20-1|-|TRBJ2-1
TGCAGTGCTAGAGTACCCCCTGCGGAGCAGTTCTTC
CSARVPPAEQFF
>few|TRBV20-1|TRBD1|TRBJ2-5
TGCAGTGCTGGTACAGGGGGGAAAGAGACCCAGTACTTC
CSAGTGGKETQYF
>-|TRBV4-3|TRBD2|TRBJ2-1
TGCGCCAGCAGCCTAGATGCTAGCGGGGGGGCTTACAATGAGCAGTTCTTC
CASSLDASGGAYNEQFF
>many|TRBV5-1|TRBD2|TRBJ2-5
TGCGCCAGCAGCAATAGCGGGGGTGAGACCCAGTACTTC
CASSNSGGETQYF
>many|TRBV29-1|-|TRBJ2-5
TGCAGCGTGAGTCGGGGCGAGACCCAGTACTTC
CSVSRGETQYF
>few|TRBV7-2|-|TRBJ2-1
TGTGCCAGCAGCCTCAGTGGTGGCGGGCCCTACAATGAGCAGTTCTTC
CASSLSGGGPYNEQFF
>-|TRBV7-2|TRBD2|TRBJ2-3
TGTGCCAGCAGCCCCAGCGGGGGGAGACGAGATACGCAGTATTTT
CASSPSGGRRDTQYF
>many|TRBV5-6|-|TRBJ2-6
TGTGCCAGCAGCTTGCAGTCTGGGGCCAACGTCCTGACTTTC
CASSLQSGANVLTF
>few|TRBV28|TRBD1|TRBJ1-5
TGTGCCAGCAATCGGGACAGGTCAAGCAATCAGCCCCAGCATTTT
CASNRDRSSNQPQHF
>-|TRBV7-6|-|TRBJ2-1
TGTGCCAGCAGCTTAGTCGAGGGGGGCGTCCCGAGGTTCTTC
CASSLVEGGVPRFF
>-|TRBV9|-|TRBJ2-2
TGTGCCAGCAGCATCACTCTAGGGGGTTTCTCCGGGGAGCTGTTTTTT
CASSITLGGFSGELFF
>-|TRBV15|-|TRBJ2-7
TGTGCCACCAGCAGAGATGGGGGCCGCGAGCAGTACTTC
CATSRDGGREQYF
>few|TRBV7-6|TRBD1|TRBJ2-1
TGTGCCAGCAGCTTAGAGTACAGGGGTTGGAATGAGCAGTTCTTC
CASSLEYRGWNEQFF
>many|TRBV24-1|-|TRBJ2-6
TGTGCCACCGGCGAACTGAGCTCTGGGGCCAACGTCCTGACTTTC
CATGELSSGANVLTF
>few|TRBV5-1|TRBD1|TRBJ1-1
TGCGCCAGCAGCTTTACCTCGGACCGGGACAGGGATCGAGACACGAACACTGAAGCTTTCTTT
CASSFTSDRDRDRDTNTEAFF
>-|TRBV20-1|-|TRBJ2-2
TGCAGTGCTAGAGATCTTGGGAGGGGGGTTTGGACCGGGGAGCTGTTTTTT
CSARDLGRGVWTGELFF
>-|TRBV11-3|TRBD2|TRBJ2-1
TGTGCCAGCAGCCTATTTGCGGGAGATTACAATGAGCAGTTCTTC
CASSLFAGDYNEQFF
>few|TRBV7-9|TRBD1|TRBJ2-6
TGTGCCAGCAGCAGCCTCAGGGGGCGTGGGGCCAACGTCCTGACTTTC
CASSSLRGRGANVLTF
>-|TRBV10-3|-|TRBJ2-3
TGTGCCATGGGTGGTAAAGCGGATTCAGATACGCAGTATTTT
CAMGGKADSDTQYF